This T cell receptor (beta chain) emerged from a study of T cells in women clearing cervical HPV infection. Study-wide results and caveats: Unknown T-cell numbers per sample may underlie the richness differences.

Assay: immunoSEQ multiplex PCR; the TCRdb copy retains only in-frame clones and omits some. The specimen's table records tens of thousands of clones. As regards this clone: The antigen is undetermined. The read finishes 3 residues shy of the CDR3 end, and the germline J gene is used to complete it.

Germline CDR1 reads MNHNS; CDR2 reads SASEGT. The V end lost 4 bases, the J end lost 6 bases, and 6 bases lay between the germline ends. This CDR3 region has 12 residues. Sequencing input: blood buffy coat. The receptor was derived from a woman aged 18-70 years with a cervical HPV16 infection that either progressed to CIN3+ or cleared (not recorded which). V gene TRBV6-1 combines with J gene TRBJ2-2; TRBD1 might be the D (6 bases). Incomplete CDR3 DNA: TGTGCCAGCAGTGGGACAGCCGGGGAG. Amino acid sequence: CASSGTAGE. In full, the CDR3 is CASSGTAGELFF.